This T cell receptor beta chain originates from a study of blood T cell repertoires in COVID-19. In the study overall: COVID-19 samples from acute and convalescent phases originated in the United States, Italy and Spain.

Sequencing used immunoSEQ multiplex PCR; TCRdb keeps in-frame clones, though not all of them. Seen here are approximately 92,000 clones, 82% observed once, and the top ten hold 15% to 20%. The germline gives CDR1 SGHDN, CDR2 FVKESK. This CDR3 comprises 15 residues. V gave up 4 bases and J gave up 4 bases, with 13 bases separating them. V is TRBV14 and J is TRBJ2-2; maybe TRBD1 (6 bases). The clonotype comes from a man at least 80 years old with acute or convalescent COVID-19. Sequences were obtained from peripheral blood. Here the CDR3 reads CASSRVQGITGELFF. Here the CDR3 DNA reads TGTGCCAGCAGCCGAGTACAGGGAATCACCGGGGAGCTGTTTTTT.